This T cell receptor (beta chain) was sequenced during a study of blood T cells in healthy people across ages. Researchers isolated at least 6.5 million PBMCs per sample. The sample holds a few counts of this clonotype. The authors ran a second PCR of 7 to 11 cycles using a sample-barcoded 5' primer and a J-beta primer mix. Each sample yielded at least 2.5 million CDR3-containing paired-end reads. In TCRdb, the 5' RACE reads were re-called with MiXCR into one record per CDR3 protein. Of about 1,800,000 distinct CDR3 sequences listed, approximately 30% are singletons. The CDR3 is 13 amino acids. Looked up from germline, CDR1 is MNHEY and CDR2 is SMNVEV (reference sequence). V was cut by 2 bases and J by 6 bases, with 7 bases left in between.

The sequence derives from a woman aged 25 to 39 in good health. Material for sequencing was blood. V usage is TRBV27 and J usage is TRBJ2-2; D gene ambiguous. The CDR3, as DNA: TGTGCCAGCAGTTTAGGGCTGCCCGGGGAGCTGTTTTTT. This codes for CASSLGLPGELFF.